This TCR beta chain was captured in a study of T-cell memory formation after mild COVID-19. Study findings and constraints: The authors did not confirm SARS-CoV-2 specificity of second-wave clones peaking day 37. Cross-reactive memory appears to have joined, as suggested by some responding clones showing up in pre-infection memory. Contracting clones, day 15 to 85, had balanced CD4/CD8, and later expanders favored CD4+.

Concerning this clonotype: Its specificity is unknown.

The CDR3 runs to 15 residues. V dropped 2 bases and J dropped 0 bases, with 11 bases sitting between them. CDR1 is SGDLS and CDR2 is YYNGEE in the germline V gene. TCRdb analysed the 5' RACE reads with MiXCR anew, one entry per CDR3 protein. The sample has 450,000 or so distinct CDR3 sequences, 25% seen once; the top ten hold around an eighth. The sequencing input was PBMCs or a T cell subset sorted from them (not recorded which). The gene calls are TRBV9 and TRBJ1-2; D is perhaps TRBD1 (5 bases). This clonotype was sampled from an adult woman who had mild COVID-19 (a few samples of this study predate the infection). Cell type and time point are not known. The CDR3 spells CASSVGTEANYGYTF. The CDR3 DNA reads TGTGCCAGCAGCGTGGGGACGGAAGCTAACTATGGCTACACCTTC.